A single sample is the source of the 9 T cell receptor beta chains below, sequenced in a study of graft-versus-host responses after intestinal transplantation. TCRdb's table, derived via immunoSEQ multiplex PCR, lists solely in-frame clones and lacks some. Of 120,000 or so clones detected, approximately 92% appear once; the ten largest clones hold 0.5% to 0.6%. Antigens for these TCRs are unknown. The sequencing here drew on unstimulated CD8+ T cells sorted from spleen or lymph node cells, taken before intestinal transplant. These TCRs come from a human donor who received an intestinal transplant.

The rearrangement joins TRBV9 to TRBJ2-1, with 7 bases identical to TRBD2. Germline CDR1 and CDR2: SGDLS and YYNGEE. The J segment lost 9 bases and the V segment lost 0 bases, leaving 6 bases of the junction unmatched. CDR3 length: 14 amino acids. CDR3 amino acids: CASSVGGGAVEQFF. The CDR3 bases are TGTGCCAGCAGCGTAGGGGGGGGAGCGGTTGAGCAGTTCTTC.

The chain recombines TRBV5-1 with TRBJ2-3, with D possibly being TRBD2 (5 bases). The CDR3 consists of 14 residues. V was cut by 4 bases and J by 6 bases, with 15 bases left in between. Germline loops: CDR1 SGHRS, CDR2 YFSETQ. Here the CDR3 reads CASSPDSPRDTQYF. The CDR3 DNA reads TGCGCCAGCAGCCCGGACTCTCCGCGGGATACGCAGTATTTT.

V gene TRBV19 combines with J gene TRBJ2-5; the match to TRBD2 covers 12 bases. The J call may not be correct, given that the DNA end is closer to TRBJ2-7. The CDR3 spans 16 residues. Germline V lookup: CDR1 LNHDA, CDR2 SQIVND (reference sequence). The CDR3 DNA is TGTGCCAGTACCCCCTCCGGGACTAGCGGGTCTTACGAGCAGTACTTC. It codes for CASTPSGTSGSYEQYF.

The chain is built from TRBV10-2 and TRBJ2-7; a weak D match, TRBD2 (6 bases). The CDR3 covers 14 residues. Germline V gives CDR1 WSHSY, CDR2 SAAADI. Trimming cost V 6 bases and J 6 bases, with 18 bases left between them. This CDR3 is CASRPGLLSSEQYF. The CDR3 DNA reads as TGCGCCAGCAGACCGGGACTCCTTTCTTCCGAGCAGTACTTC.

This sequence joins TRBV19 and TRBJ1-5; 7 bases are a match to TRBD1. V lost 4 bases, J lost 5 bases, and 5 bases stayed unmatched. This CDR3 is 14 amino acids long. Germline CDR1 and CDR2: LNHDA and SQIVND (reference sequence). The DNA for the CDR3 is TGTGCCAGTAGTAGGGGGCAGGGGGATCAGCCCCAGCATTTT. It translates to CASSRGQGDQPQHF.

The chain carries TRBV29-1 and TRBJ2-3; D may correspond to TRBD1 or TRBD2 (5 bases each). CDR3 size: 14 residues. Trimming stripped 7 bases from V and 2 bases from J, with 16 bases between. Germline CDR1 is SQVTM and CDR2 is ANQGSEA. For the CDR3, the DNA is TGCAGCGGCGAGACAGACGGGGCCACAGATACGCAGTATTTT. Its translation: CSGETDGATDTQYF.

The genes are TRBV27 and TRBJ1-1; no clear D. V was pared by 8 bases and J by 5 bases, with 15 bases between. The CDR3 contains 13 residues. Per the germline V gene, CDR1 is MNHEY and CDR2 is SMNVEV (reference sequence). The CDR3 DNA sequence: TGTGCCAGCTCCCCGCGGGGAGTGACTGAAGCTTTCTTT. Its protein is CASSPRGVTEAFF.

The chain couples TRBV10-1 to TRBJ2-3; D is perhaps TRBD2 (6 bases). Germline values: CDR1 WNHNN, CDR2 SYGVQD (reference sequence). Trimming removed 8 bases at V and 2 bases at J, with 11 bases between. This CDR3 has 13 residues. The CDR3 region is CASGDSNTDTQYF. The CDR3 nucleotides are TGCGCCAGCGGGGACTCGAACACAGATACGCAGTATTTT.

In nucleotides, the CDR3 is TGTGCCAGTACCGGTCAGGGGGGTCAGCCCCAGCATTTT. This translates into CASTGQGGQPQHF. The chain uses TRBV19 and TRBJ1-5; 7 bases align to TRBD1. The CDR3 spans 13 residues. V was clipped by 7 bases and J by 6 bases; unmatched bases: 6. Germline CDR1 and CDR2: LNHDA and SQIVND (reference sequence).